This is a list of T cell receptor beta chains from one sample in a study of cytomegalovirus exposure and HLA in healthy donors. Repertoires were generated with immunoSEQ multiplex PCR, while TCRdb's copy carries only in-frame clones and drops some. This sample has some 90,000 clones, with approximately 74% found just once. Sequenced sample: PBMCs. The receptor source for this set is a female donor in good health and CMV-seropositive. CDR3s include the opening cysteine and the closing phenylalanine or tryptophan. D genes are given only for firm matches. Not all rows give a size; the values are once, few, many and, for expanded clones, a class.

v_gene	d_gene	abundance	j_gene	CDR3nt	CDR3aa
TRBV7-2	.	few	TRBJ1-3	TGTGCCAGCAGCTTATATTTCTCCCCTGGAAACACCATATATTTT	CASSLYFSPGNTIYF
TRBV6-5	.	.	TRBJ1-5	TGTGCCAGCAGTCGTACAGGGATAGGTAATCAGCCCCAGCATTTT	CASSRTGIGNQPQHF
TRBV7-2	.	.	TRBJ1-2	TGTGCCAGCAGCTTAGCCCAAGTGGGGGCCGCACGGGGCTACACCTTC	CASSLAQVGAARGYTF
TRBV28	TRBD1	.	TRBJ1-2	TGTGCCAGCAGGCCCACTCGGGGACAGGAAGATTTAGGCTATGGCTACACCTTC	CASRPTRGQEDLGYGYTF
TRBV19	.	.	TRBJ1-2	TGTGCCAGTAGCCAGTCGACCGGGGGCTACACCTTC	CASSQSTGGYTF
TRBV5-1	.	once	TRBJ2-7	TGCGCCAGCAGCTTGGCCGAGGCTACCTACGAGCAGTACTTC	CASSLAEATYEQYF
TRBV7-2	TRBD2	.	TRBJ2-5	TGTGCCAGCAGCTTAGTCGGCGGGGGACGAGAGACCCAGTACTTC	CASSLVGGGRETQYF
TRBV6-5	TRBD2	.	TRBJ2-7	TGTGCCAGCAGCCTGGGACTAGTTTCCTACGAGCAGTACTTC	CASSLGLVSYEQYF
TRBV2	.	.	TRBJ1-2	TGTGCCAGCAGTGGCTCGCGGCAGGGAACGGTTTATGGCTACACCTTC	CASSGSRQGTVYGYTF
TRBV29-1	.	.	TRBJ2-7	TGCAGCGTCGGACTACCCCCCGGCGAGCAGTACTTC	CSVGLPPGEQYF
TRBV2	TRBD2	.	TRBJ2-3	TGTGCCAGCAGTGGGGGGAGGGGCGCAGATACGCAGTATTTT	CASSGGRGADTQYF
TRBV7-2	.	.	TRBJ2-7	TGTGCCAGCAGCTTAGCAATTAACTCTCGGCGGACTACCCCCGAGCAGTACTTC	CASSLAINSRRTTPEQYF
TRBV28	.	few	TRBJ2-7	TGTGCCAGCAGTTCCCCCGGGGGGCGCGACGAGCAGTACTTC	CASSSPGGRDEQYF
TRBV6-4	.	.	TRBJ2-1	TGTGCCAGCAGTCCCTCGGAGGCCGGCGGTGAGCAGTTCTTC	CASSPSEAGGEQFF
TRBV7-9	TRBD1	.	TRBJ2-7	TGTGCCAGCAGCTTTGGGACAGTCCGCTACGAGCAGTACTTC	CASSFGTVRYEQYF
TRBV10-3	TRBD1	.	TRBJ1-3	TGTGCCATAGGCGGGACAGAGGTAAACACCATATATTTT	CAIGGTEVNTIYF
TRBV29-1	.	.	TRBJ1-1	TGCAGCGTTGTGGCAGGCGACAACACTGAAGCTTTCTTT	CSVVAGDNTEAFF
TRBV28	TRBD1	.	TRBJ1-3	TGTGCCAGTGGGACAGTACAGCCTGGAAACACCATATATTTT	CASGTVQPGNTIYF
TRBV6-6	.	.	TRBJ2-1	TGTGCCAGCAGGTCACCCTTGCAGAAGTTCTTC	CASRSPLQKFF
TRBV29-1	.	.	TRBJ1-1	TGCAGCGTCGAAGGAATGAGGGGGAGAACTGAAGCTTTCTTT	CSVEGMRGRTEAFF
TRBV27	TRBD1	few	TRBJ1-6	TGTGCCAGCAACACACACCAGGGGGGTAATTCACCCCTCCACTTT	CASNTHQGGNSPLHF
TRBV4-2	.	.	TRBJ2-3	TGTGCCAGCAGCCAATATTCTAGCGGCACAGATACGCAGTATTTT	CASSQYSSGTDTQYF
TRBV2	.	.	TRBJ2-3	TGTGCCAGCAGTGATACACCTATCCTCTCCCGGGTACGGGGGGCGGAGGCAGATACGCAGTATTTT	CASSDTPILSRVRGAEADTQYF
TRBV30	.	few	TRBJ2-7	TGTGCCTGGGGCCCCGACAGGTACGAGCAGTACTTC	CAWGPDRYEQYF
TRBV7-2	.	.	TRBJ1-1	TGTGCCAGCAGCTTAAGGGGCGGACAGAACACTGAAGCTTTCTTT	CASSLRGGQNTEAFF
TRBV5-4	TRBD2	.	TRBJ2-3	TGTGCCAGCAGCCCATTAGCGGGAGTTCTCACAGATACGCAGTATTTT	CASSPLAGVLTDTQYF